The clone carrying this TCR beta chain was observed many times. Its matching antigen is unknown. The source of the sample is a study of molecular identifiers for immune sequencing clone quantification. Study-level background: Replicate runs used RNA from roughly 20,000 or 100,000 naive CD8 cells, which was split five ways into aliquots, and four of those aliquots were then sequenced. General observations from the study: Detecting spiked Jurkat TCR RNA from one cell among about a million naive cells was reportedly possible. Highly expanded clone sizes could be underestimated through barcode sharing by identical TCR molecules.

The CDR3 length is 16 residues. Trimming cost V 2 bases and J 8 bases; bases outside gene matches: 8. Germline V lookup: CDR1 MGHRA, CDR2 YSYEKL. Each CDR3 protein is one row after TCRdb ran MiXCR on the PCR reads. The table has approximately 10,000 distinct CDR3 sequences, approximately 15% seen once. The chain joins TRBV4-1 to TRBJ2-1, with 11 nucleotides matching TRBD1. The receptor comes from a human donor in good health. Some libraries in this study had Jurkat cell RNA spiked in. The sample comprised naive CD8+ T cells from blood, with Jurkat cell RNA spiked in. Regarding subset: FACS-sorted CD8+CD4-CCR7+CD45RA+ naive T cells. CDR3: CASSQLGTGGIHEQFF. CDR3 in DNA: TGCGCCAGCAGCCAACTTGGGACAGGGGGGATTCATGAGCAGTTCTTC.